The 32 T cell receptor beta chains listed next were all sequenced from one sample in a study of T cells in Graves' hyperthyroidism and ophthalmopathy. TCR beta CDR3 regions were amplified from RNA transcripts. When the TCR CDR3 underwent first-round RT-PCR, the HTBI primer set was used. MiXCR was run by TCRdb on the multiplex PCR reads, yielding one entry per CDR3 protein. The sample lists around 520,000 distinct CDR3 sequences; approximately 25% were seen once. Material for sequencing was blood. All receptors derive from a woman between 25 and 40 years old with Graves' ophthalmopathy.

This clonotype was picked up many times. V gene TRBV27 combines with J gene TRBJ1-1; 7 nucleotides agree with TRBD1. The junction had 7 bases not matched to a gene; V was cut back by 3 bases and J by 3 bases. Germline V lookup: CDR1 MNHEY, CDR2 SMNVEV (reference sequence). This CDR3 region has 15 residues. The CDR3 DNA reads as TGTGCCAGCAGTTTCCGACAGGGAACGTACACTGAAGCTTTCTTT. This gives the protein CASSFRQGTYTEAFF.

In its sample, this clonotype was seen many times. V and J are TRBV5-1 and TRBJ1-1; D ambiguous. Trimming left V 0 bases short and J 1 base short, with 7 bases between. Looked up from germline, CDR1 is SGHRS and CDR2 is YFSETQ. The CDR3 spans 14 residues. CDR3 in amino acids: CASSLESGNTEAFF. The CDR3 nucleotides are TGCGCCAGCAGCTTGGAGTCAGGGAACACTGAAGCTTTCTTT.

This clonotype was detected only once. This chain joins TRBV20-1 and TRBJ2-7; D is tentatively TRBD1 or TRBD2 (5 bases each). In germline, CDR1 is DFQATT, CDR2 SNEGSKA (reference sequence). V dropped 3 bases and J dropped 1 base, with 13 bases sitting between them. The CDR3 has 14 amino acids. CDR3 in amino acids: CSARDTEGSYEQYF. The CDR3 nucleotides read TGCAGTGCTAGGGACACCGAGGGTTCCTACGAGCAGTACTTC.

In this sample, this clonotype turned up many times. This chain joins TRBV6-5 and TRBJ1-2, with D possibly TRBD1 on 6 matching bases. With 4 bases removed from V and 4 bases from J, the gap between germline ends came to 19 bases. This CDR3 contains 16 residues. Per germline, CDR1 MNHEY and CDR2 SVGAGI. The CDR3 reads CASSFDPGAGGYGYTF. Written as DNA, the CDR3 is TGTGCCAGCAGTTTCGACCCAGGGGCGGGGGGCTATGGCTACACCTTC.

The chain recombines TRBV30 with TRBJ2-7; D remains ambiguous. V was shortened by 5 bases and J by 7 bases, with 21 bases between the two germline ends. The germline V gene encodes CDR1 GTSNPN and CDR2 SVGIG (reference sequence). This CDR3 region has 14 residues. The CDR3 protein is CAWALGPAALEQYF. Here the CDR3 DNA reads TGTGCCTGGGCCCTAGGGCCGGCGGCCTTGGAGCAGTACTTC.

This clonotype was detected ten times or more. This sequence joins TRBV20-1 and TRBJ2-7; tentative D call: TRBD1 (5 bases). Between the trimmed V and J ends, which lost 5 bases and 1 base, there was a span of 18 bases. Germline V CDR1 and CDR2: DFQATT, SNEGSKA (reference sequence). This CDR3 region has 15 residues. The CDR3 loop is CSAQGGLTDSYEQYF. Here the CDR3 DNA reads TGCAGTGCTCAGGGTGGGTTGACGGATTCCTACGAGCAGTACTTC.

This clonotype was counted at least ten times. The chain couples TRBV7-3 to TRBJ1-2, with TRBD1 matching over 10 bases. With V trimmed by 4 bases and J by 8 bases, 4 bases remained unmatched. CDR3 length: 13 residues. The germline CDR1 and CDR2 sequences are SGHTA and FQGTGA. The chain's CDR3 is CASSSGTGDGYTF. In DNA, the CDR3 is TGTGCCAGCAGCTCCGGGACAGGGGACGGCTACACCTTC.

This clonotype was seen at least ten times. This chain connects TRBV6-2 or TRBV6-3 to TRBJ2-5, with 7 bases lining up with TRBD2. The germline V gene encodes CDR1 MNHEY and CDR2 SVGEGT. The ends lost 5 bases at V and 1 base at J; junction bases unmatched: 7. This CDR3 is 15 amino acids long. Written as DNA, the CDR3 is TGTGCCAGCAGTCCAAGCGGGGTGGGCCAAGAGACCCAGTACTTC. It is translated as CASSPSGVGQETQYF.

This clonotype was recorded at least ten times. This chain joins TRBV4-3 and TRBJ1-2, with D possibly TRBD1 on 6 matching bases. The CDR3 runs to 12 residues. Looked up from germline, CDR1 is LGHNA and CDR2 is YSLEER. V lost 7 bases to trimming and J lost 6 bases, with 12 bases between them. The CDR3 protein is CASTGGGNGYTF. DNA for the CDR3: TGCGCCAGCACCGGGGGCGGCAATGGCTACACCTTC.

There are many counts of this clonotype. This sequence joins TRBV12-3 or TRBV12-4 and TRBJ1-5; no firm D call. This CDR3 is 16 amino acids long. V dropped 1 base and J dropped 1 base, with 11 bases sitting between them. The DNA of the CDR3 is TGTGCCAGCAGTTTAGGGAGAGGGTTGAGCAATCAGCCCCAGCATTTT. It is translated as CASSLGRGLSNQPQHF.

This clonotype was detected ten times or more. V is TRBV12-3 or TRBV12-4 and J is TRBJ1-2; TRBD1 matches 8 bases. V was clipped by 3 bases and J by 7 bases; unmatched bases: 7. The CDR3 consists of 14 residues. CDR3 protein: CASSLSDRASGYTF. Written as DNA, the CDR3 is TGTGCCAGCAGTTTGTCGGACAGGGCGTCTGGCTACACCTTC.

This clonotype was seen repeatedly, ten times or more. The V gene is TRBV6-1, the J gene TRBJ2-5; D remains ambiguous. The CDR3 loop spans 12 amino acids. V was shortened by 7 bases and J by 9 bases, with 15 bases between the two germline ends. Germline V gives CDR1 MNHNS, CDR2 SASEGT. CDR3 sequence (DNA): TGTGCCAGCAAGTCTCCTCTTATGCCCCAGTACTTC. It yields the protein CASKSPLMPQYF.

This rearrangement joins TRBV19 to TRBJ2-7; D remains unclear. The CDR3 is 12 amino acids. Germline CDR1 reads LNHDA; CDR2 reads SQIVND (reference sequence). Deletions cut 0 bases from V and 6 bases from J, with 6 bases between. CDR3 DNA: TGTGCCAGTAGTATAGATCTCTCCGAGCAGTACTTC. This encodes CASSIDLSEQYF.

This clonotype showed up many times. The CDR3 DNA reads TGTGCCAGCAGGCCCACCGGGGAGCTGTTTTTT. This codes for CASRPTGELFF. This chain uses TRBV2 with TRBJ2-2, with D uncertain. This CDR3 comprises 11 residues. Per the germline V gene, CDR1 is SNHLY and CDR2 is FYNNEI. Trimming left V 6 bases short and J 4 bases short, with 3 bases between.

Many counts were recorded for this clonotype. The CDR3 DNA reads as TGTGCCAGCAGTTTCTCTAAGACTAGCGGCCCCGGGGAGCTGTTTTTT. Amino acid sequence: CASSFSKTSGPGELFF. The chain links TRBV12-3 or TRBV12-4 to TRBJ2-2, with 9 bases matching TRBD2. The V segment lost 3 bases and the J segment 6 bases; nucleotides outside the gene matches: 8. The CDR3 has 16 residues.

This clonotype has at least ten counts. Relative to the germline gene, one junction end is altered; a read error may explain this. CDR3 sequence (DNA): TGCGCCAGCAGGCCGAGCCGTCAGCTTATGAACACTGAAGCTCTCTTT. This translates into CASRPSRQLMNTEALF. The rearrangement uses TRBV4-3 and TRBJ1-1, with D uncertain. The CDR3 is 16 residues long. Germline CDR1 reads LGHNA; CDR2 reads YSLEER.

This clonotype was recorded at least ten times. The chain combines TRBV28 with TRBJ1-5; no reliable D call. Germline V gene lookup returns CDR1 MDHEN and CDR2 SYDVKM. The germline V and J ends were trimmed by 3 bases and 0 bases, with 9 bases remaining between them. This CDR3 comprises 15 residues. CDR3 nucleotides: TGTGCCAGCAGTTTCGGCGGTTATAGCAATCAGCCCCAGCATTTT. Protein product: CASSFGGYSNQPQHF.

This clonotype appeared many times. The CDR3 sequence is CASSYGDALNTEAFF. CDR3 nucleotides: TGTGCCAGCAGTTACGGAGACGCACTGAACACTGAAGCTTTCTTT. V is TRBV12-3 or TRBV12-4 and J is TRBJ1-1, with D uncertain. CDR3 size: 15 residues. The V gene lost 4 bases and the J gene lost 0 bases, with 12 bases spanning the gap.

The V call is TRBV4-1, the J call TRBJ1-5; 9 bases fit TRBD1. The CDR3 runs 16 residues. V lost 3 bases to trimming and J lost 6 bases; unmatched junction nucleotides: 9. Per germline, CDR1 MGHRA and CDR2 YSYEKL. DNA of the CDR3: TGCGCCAGCAGCCAGATGGGACAGGGAGGGAGTCAGCCCCAGCATTTT. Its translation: CASSQMGQGGSQPQHF.

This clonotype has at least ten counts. As DNA, the CDR3 is TGCAGCGTTCTGGCAGGGAACTACGAGCAGTACTTC. It yields the protein CSVLAGNYEQYF. This chain connects TRBV29-1 to TRBJ2-7; possible D gene TRBD1, 5 bases. Per germline, CDR1 SQVTM and CDR2 ANQGSEA. The length of the CDR3 is 12 residues. V was cut by 5 bases and J by 3 bases, with 11 bases left in between.

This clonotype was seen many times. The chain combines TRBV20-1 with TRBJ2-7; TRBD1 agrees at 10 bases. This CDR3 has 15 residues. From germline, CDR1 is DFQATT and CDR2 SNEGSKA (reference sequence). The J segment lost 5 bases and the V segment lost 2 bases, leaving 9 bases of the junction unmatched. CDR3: CSARRTGTGAHEQYF. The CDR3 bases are TGCAGTGCTAGACGAACCGGGACAGGGGCCCACGAGCAGTACTTC.

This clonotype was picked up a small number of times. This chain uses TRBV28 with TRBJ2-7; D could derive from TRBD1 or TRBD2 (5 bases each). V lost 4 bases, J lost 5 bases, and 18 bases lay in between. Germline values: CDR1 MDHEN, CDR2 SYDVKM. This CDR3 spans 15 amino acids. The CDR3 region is CASSYRSGPRDEQYF. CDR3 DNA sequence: TGTGCCAGCAGTTACCGATCGGGACCCCGGGACGAGCAGTACTTC.

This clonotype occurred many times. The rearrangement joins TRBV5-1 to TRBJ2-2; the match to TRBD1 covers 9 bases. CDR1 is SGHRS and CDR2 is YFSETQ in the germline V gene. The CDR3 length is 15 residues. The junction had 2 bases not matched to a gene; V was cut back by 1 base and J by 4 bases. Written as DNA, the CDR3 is TGCGCCAGCAGCTTGAGGGACAGGGTCACCGGGGAGCTGTTTTTT. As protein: CASSLRDRVTGELFF.

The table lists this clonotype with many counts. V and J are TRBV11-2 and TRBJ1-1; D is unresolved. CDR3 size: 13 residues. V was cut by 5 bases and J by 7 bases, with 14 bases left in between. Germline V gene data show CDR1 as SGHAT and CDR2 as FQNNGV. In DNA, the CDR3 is TGTGCCAGCAGCCTAGGAAGGCCAAATGAAGCTTTCTTT. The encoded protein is CASSLGRPNEAFF.

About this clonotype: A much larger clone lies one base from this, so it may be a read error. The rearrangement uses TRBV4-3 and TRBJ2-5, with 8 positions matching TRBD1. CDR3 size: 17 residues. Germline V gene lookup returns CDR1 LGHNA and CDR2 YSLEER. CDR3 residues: CANSPDPSGQGQETQYF. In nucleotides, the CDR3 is TGCGCCAACAGCCCCGATCCATCCGGACAGGGTCAAGAGACCCAGTACTTC.

The DNA for the CDR3 is TGTGCCAGCAGTAAGACTAGCGGGATCTACGAGCAGTACTTC. Encoded protein: CASSKTSGIYEQYF. The chain recombines TRBV6-1 with TRBJ2-7, with 11 positions matching TRBD2. Germline assignment: CDR1 MNHNS and CDR2 SASEGT. V lost 5 bases to trimming and J lost 3 bases; unmatched junction nucleotides: 3. This CDR3 has 14 amino acids.

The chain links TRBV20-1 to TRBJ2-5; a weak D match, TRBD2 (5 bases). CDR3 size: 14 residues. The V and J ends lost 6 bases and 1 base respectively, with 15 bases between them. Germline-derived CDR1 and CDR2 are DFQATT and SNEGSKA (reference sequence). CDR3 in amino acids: CSAPWERFQETQYF. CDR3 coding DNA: TGCAGTGCCCCCTGGGAGCGATTCCAAGAGACCCAGTACTTC.

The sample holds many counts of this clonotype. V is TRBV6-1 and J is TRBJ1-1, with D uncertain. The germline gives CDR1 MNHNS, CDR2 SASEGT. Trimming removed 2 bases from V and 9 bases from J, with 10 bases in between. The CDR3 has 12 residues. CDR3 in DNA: TGTGCCAGCAGTGAATCTTCAACCAAAGCTTTCTTT. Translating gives CASSESSTKAFF.

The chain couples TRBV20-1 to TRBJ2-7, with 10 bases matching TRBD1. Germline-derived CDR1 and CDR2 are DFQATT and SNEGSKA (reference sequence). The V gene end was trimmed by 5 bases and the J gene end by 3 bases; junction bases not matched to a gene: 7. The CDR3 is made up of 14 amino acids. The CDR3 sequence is CSAGAGQGSYEQYF. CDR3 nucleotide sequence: TGCAGTGCTGGGGCGGGACAGGGGAGCTACGAGCAGTACTTC.

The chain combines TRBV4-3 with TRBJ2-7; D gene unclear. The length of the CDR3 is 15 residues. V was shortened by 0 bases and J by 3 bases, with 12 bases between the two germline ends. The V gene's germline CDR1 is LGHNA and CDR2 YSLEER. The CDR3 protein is CASSQDLSGNYEQYF. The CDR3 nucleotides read TGCGCCAGCAGCCAAGATCTTTCTGGGAACTACGAGCAGTACTTC.

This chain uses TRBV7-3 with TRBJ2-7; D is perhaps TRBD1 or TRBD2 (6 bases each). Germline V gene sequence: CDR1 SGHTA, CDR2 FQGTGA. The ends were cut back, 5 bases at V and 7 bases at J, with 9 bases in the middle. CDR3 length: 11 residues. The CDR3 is CASSKGGEQYF. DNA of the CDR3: TGTGCCAGCAGCAAAGGGGGGGAGCAGTACTTC.

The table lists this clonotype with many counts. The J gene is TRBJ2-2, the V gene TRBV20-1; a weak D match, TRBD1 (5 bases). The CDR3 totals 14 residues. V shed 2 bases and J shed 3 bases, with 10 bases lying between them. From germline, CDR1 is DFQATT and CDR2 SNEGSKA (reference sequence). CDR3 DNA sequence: TGCAGTGCTAGACGTGGGGCGGACACCGGGGAGCTGTTTTTT. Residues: CSARRGADTGELFF.